This TCR beta chain is drawn from a study of CD8+ T cells in alopecia areata. Whole-study context: Affected scalp percentage determined the severity score of treated patients. Study-wide results and caveats: Greater clonality was observed in lesional scalp samples, especially alopecia totalis/universalis, versus normal scalp.

This CDR3 spans 14 amino acids. The germline V gene encodes CDR1 MNHNS and CDR2 SASEGT. V dropped 7 bases and J dropped 10; count of bases not matched to a gene: 13. Treatment indicated: oral pan-JAK inhibitor, 5-10 mg twice daily. About this clone itself: Its target is not known.

Following RNA extraction, reverse transcription yielded cDNA that acted as the sequencing template. The method was immunoSEQ multiplex PCR; TCRdb's version includes in-frame clones alone and lacks a portion of them. This repertoire shows under 350,000 clones, roughly 60% found once; its top ten account for under 2%. Material: CD4+ T cells sorted from blood, obtained at week 24, from a patient treated with tofacitinib. The clonotype was recovered from a human donor with alopecia areata. The chain couples TRBV6-1 to TRBJ2-4; 7 nucleotides agree with TRBD1. The CDR3 DNA sequence: TGTGCCAGCATCGCAGGATCACAGGGGAAGATTCAGTACTTC. It is translated as CASIAGSQGKIQYF.